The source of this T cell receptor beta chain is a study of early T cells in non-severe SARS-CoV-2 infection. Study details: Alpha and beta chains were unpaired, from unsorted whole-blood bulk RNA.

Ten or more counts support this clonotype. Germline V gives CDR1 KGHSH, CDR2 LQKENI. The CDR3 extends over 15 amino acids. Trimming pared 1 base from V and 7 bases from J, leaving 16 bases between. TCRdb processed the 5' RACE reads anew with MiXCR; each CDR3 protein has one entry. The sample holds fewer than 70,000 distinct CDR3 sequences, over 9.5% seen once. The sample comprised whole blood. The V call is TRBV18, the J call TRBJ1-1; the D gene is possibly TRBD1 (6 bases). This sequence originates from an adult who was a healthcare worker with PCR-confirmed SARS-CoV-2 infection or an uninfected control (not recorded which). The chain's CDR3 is CASSPRGGADDEAFF. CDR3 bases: TGTGCCAGCTCACCACGGGGGGGGGCAGATGATGAAGCTTTCTTT.